The 23 T cell receptor beta chains listed next were all sequenced from one sample in a study of OX40 agonist ivuxolimab in advanced cancers. Library preparation employed the immunoSEQ multiplex PCR assay. As stored in TCRdb, this immuneACCESS dataset retains in-frame rearrangements with V and J assigned. A fraction of the clones does not appear; measured against another copy, unresolved V genes explain less than half of the discrepancy, and the remainder lacks a known reason. This sample holds 100,000 to 110,000 clones; 89% were observed only once. The ten biggest clones cover roughly 0.15% of the sample. Sequencing was performed on CD4+ or CD8+ T cells sorted from blood, taken in a trial of the OX40 agonist ivuxolimab. The receptors were gathered from an adult with an advanced solid tumor such as melanoma, head and neck, liver or kidney cancer.

The CDR3 DNA reads TGTGCCAGCAGCTTAGTGGGCATCCCCTACGAGCAGTACTTC. Protein sequence: CASSLVGIPYEQYF. The J gene is TRBJ2-7, the V gene TRBV11-2; D is ambiguous. V gave up 1 base and J gave up 2 bases, with 9 bases separating them. There are 14 residues in the CDR3. Germline V lookup: CDR1 SGHAT, CDR2 FQNNGV.

V usage is TRBV5-1 and J usage is TRBJ2-3; 7 bases map to TRBD2. Trimming cost V 6 bases and J 1 base; bases outside gene matches: 8. The CDR3 runs 15 residues. Germline CDR1 reads SGHRS; CDR2 reads YFSETQ. In DNA form, the CDR3 reads TGCGCCAGCAAGAAGGCGGGGGATCGCACAGATACGCAGTATTTT. It translates to CASKKAGDRTDTQYF.

This clone appeared once. This chain joins TRBV13 and TRBJ2-7; 14 nucleotides agree with TRBD2. The germline CDR1 and CDR2 sequences are PRHDT and FYEKMQ (reference sequence). CDR3 length equals 16 residues. With 0 bases clipped from V and 7 bases from J, the junction kept 5 bases outside the gene matches. CDR3 amino acids: CASSLGTSGRASEQYF. The CDR3 DNA follows: TGTGCCAGCAGCTTAGGGACTAGCGGGAGGGCCTCTGAGCAGTACTTC.

The chain combines TRBV5-1 with TRBJ2-1, with D perhaps matching TRBD2 (6 bases). Trimming removed 2 bases at V and 0 bases at J, with 12 bases between. Germline assignment: CDR1 SGHRS and CDR2 YFSETQ. This CDR3 contains 16 residues. CDR3: CASSFEEGSSYNEQFF. The CDR3 DNA follows: TGCGCCAGCAGCTTTGAGGAGGGTAGCTCCTACAATGAGCAGTTCTTC.

Written as DNA, the CDR3 is TGCAGCGTTGAAGAGGGGGGGTTAAATTCACCCCTCCACTTT. Translating it yields CSVEEGGLNSPLHF. V usage is TRBV29-1 and J usage is TRBJ1-6; D is possibly TRBD1 (5 bases). The V end was cut by 0 bases, the J end by 7 bases, with 10 bases between. CDR1 is SQVTM and CDR2 is ANQGSEA in the germline V gene. The CDR3 length is 14 residues.

This clone appeared once. V usage is TRBV5-8 and J usage is TRBJ1-6; no firm D call. The CDR3 is made up of 11 amino acids. The ends were cut back, 1 base at V and 9 bases at J, with 2 bases in the middle. Germline V gene lookup returns CDR1 SGHTS and CDR2 YDEGEE. The CDR3 nucleotides read TGTGCCAGCAGCTTGCTTTCACCCCTCCACTTT. This encodes CASSLLSPLHF.

This rearrangement joins TRBV6-5 to TRBJ2-5; the match to TRBD2 covers 7 bases. The last part of the DNA fits TRBJ2-7 better; the J call may be wrong. Germline loops: CDR1 MNHEY, CDR2 SVGAGI. The CDR3 is made up of 15 amino acids. CDR3 region: CASGPLVGGPGEQYF. CDR3 DNA sequence: TGTGCCAGCGGACCCTTAGTGGGAGGGCCAGGCGAGCAGTACTTC.

This clone showed up just once. The chain carries TRBV30 and TRBJ2-7, with a possible D match to TRBD1 (6 bases). Germline-derived CDR1 and CDR2 are GTSNPN and SVGIG (reference sequence). V was cut by 3 bases and J by 3 bases, with 21 bases left in between. The CDR3 loop spans 16 amino acids. CDR3 region: CAWRSFVDSTFYEQYF. In nucleotides, the CDR3 is TGTGCCTGGAGATCCTTTGTGGACAGTACCTTCTACGAGCAGTACTTC.

The CDR3 DNA is TGTGCCAGCAGTGAATTGGGGGGCCTCATACAAGAGACCCAGTACTTC. Protein product: CASSELGGLIQETQYF. The chain couples TRBV2 to TRBJ2-5; D may match TRBD1 or TRBD2 (6 bases each). In germline, CDR1 is SNHLY, CDR2 FYNNEI. Trimming shortened V by 2 bases and J by 2 bases, and 15 bases separated the two germline ends. The CDR3 length is 16 residues. The complete variable domain, with remaining parts taken from reference TRBV2 and TRBJ2-5, reads EPEVTQTPSHQVTQMGQEVILRCVPISNHLYFYWYRQILGQKVEFLVSFYNNEISEKSEIFDDQFSVERPDGSNFTLKIRSTKLEDSAMYFCASSELGGLIQETQYFGPGTRLLVL.

The CDR3 DNA follows: TGTGCCAGCAGCCAAGATTGGCAGGGAGGCACTGAAGCTTTCTTT. Translating gives CASSQDWQGGTEAFF. This chain connects TRBV4-2 to TRBJ1-1, with D possibly being TRBD1 (5 bases). This CDR3 has 15 residues. The ends were cut back, 0 bases at V and 4 bases at J, with 12 bases in the middle. Germline CDR1 is LGHNA and CDR2 is YNFKEQ.

The chain combines TRBV19 with TRBJ2-7, with 7 bases matching TRBD1. Unmatched junction bases numbered 8, after V lost 3 bases and J lost 3 bases. CDR3 size: 15 residues. Germline V CDR1 and CDR2: LNHDA, SQIVND (reference sequence). The CDR3 here is CASSIQGTVLYEQYF. CDR3 nucleotides: TGTGCCAGTAGTATTCAAGGGACAGTTCTCTACGAGCAGTACTTC.

The chain links TRBV19 to TRBJ2-2, with TRBD1 as a possible D gene (6 bases). V was cut by 5 bases and J by 0 bases, with 16 bases left in between. CDR3 size: 17 residues. Germline V CDR1 and CDR2: LNHDA, SQIVND (reference sequence). The CDR3 region has the DNA TGTGCCAGTAGTGCTCAATCGACAGGCCCGAACACCGGGGAGCTGTTTTTT. Translating gives CASSAQSTGPNTGELFF.

This sequence joins TRBV6-1 and TRBJ1-5, with a possible D match to TRBD1 (6 bases). This CDR3 spans 15 amino acids. Germline V gene data show CDR1 as MNHNS and CDR2 as SASEGT. V shed 0 bases and J shed 3 bases, with 9 bases lying between them. This chain's CDR3 is CASSEAGGTNQPQHF. CDR3 coding DNA: TGTGCCAGCAGTGAAGCAGGGGGGACCAATCAGCCCCAGCATTTT.

The rearrangement uses TRBV6-5 and TRBJ2-7; 9 bases are a match to TRBD2. Per the germline V gene, CDR1 is MNHEY and CDR2 is SVGAGI. After removal of 10 bases from V and 3 bases from J, the junction contained 7 bases not matched to a gene. The CDR3 runs to 13 residues. CDR3 sequence: CATGRGGFYEQYF. The CDR3 DNA reads TGTGCCACGGGGCGGGGGGGCTTCTACGAGCAGTACTTC.

The V call is TRBV27, the J call TRBJ2-3, with 8 nucleotides matching TRBD2. Germline V gives CDR1 MNHEY, CDR2 SMNVEV (reference sequence). With V trimmed by 6 bases and J by 9 bases, 5 bases remained unmatched. The CDR3 is 12 residues long. The CDR3 DNA reads TGTGCCAGCAGACCGGGACTAGGGACGCAGTATTTT. Translated: CASRPGLGTQYF.

The V and J genes are TRBV5-1 and TRBJ2-7; D might be TRBD1 (5 bases). From germline, CDR1 is SGHRS and CDR2 YFSETQ. The CDR3 has 15 amino acids. V gave up 0 bases and J gave up 2 bases, with 12 bases separating them. The CDR3 protein is CASSLEGAAPYEQYF. CDR3 DNA: TGCGCCAGCAGCTTGGAAGGGGCCGCTCCCTACGAGCAGTACTTC.

This clone was detected once. V and J are TRBV11-1 and TRBJ2-7; D is perhaps TRBD1 or TRBD2 (5 bases each). V was shortened by 5 bases and J by 0 bases, with 23 bases between the two germline ends. CDR1 SGHAT and CDR2 FQDESV come from the germline V gene (reference sequence). This CDR3 has 18 amino acids. For the CDR3, the DNA is TGTGCCAGCAGCCAAATTAGGGGATCAGTGGGGAGCTCCTACGAGCAGTACTTC. Its protein product is CASSQIRGSVGSSYEQYF.

The chain combines TRBV5-1 with TRBJ2-3; D gene uncertain. The CDR3 sequence is 20 residues long. Germline V gives CDR1 SGHRS, CDR2 YFSETQ. Between the trimmed V and J ends, which lost 1 base and 1 base, there was a span of 25 bases. The CDR3 here is CASSLSPRVQGSSRTDTQYF. CDR3 nucleotides: TGCGCCAGCAGCTTGAGCCCACGGGTACAAGGGTCCTCTCGCACAGATACGCAGTATTTT.

V is TRBV28 and J is TRBJ2-3; 9 bases fit TRBD1. The CDR3 has 14 residues. Germline values: CDR1 MDHEN, CDR2 SYDVKM. V was clipped by 6 bases and J by 6 bases; unmatched bases: 7. The CDR3, as DNA: TGTGCCAGCAGCCTGGGACAGGGAGGTGATACGCAGTATTTT. Translating it yields CASSLGQGGDTQYF.

The V call is TRBV11-2, the J call TRBJ2-6; TRBD1 agrees at 10 bases. The J segment lost 0 bases and the V segment lost 0 bases, leaving 5 bases of the junction unmatched. The germline V gene has CDR1 SGHAT and CDR2 FQNNGV. The length of the CDR3 is 19 residues. The CDR3 coding sequence is TGTGCCAGCAGCTTAGATGGGACAGGGGCTTTCTCTGGGGCCAACGTCCTGACTTTC. This codes for CASSLDGTGAFSGANVLTF.

This chain connects TRBV15 to TRBJ1-3; D remains ambiguous. Germline V gene lookup returns CDR1 LNHNV and CDR2 YYDKDF (reference sequence). Trimming removed 4 bases at V and 0 bases at J, with 7 bases between. This CDR3 has 14 amino acids. The CDR3 DNA reads TGTGCCACCAGCAAACGGGACTCTGGAAACACCATATATTTT. This translates into CATSKRDSGNTIYF. The full variable domain, in which reference TRBV15 and TRBJ1-3 provide the parts outside the CDR3, is DAMVIQNPRYQVTQFGKPVTLSCSQTLNHNVMYWYQQKSSQAPKLLFHYYDKDFNNEADTPDNFQSRRPNTSFCFLDIRSPGLGDTAMYLCATSKRDSGNTIYFGEGSWLTVV.

The rearrangement joins TRBV6-1 to TRBJ1-2; 8 bases match TRBD1. The germline V gene has CDR1 MNHNS and CDR2 SASEGT. V lost 11 bases and J lost 4; bases outside the gene matches: 6. CDR3 length: 12 amino acids. In nucleotides, the CDR3 is TGTGCCCTAGGCACAGGGGGCTATGGCTACACCTTC. Its protein product is CALGTGGYGYTF.

The gene calls are TRBV6-6 and TRBJ2-7; 7 bases match TRBD2. J lost 1 base, V lost 7 bases, and 7 bases had no gene match. The CDR3 totals 14 residues. In germline, CDR1 is MNHNY, CDR2 SVGAGI (reference sequence). The CDR3 sequence: CASTPGGGSYEQYF. As DNA, the CDR3 is TGTGCCAGCACACCAGGCGGGGGTTCCTACGAGCAGTACTTC.